This TCR beta chain was retrieved from a study of Tregs in tolerant kidney transplant recipients. Study results and caveats: Nucleotide sequences could not be compared across some patients' samples due to primer changes. Few patients were studied, so findings need validation in larger groups.

CDR3 length equals 17 residues. Per germline, CDR1 SGHRS and CDR2 YFSETQ. V dropped 5 bases and J dropped 4; count of bases not matched to a gene: 12. Method: immunoSEQ multiplex PCR; TCRdb's copy keeps in-frame clones and lacks some. The table lists 1,500 to 2,000 clones, about 40% of them singletons. Comment on this clone: Its cognate antigen is unknown.

Sequenced: Tregs from blood cultured with allogeneic cells. The chain employs TRBV5-1 and TRBJ2-1, with 10 bases fitting TRBD2. The clonotype comes from a human patient who received a combined kidney and bone marrow transplant. Part of the T cells may come from the graft donor. CDR3 DNA sequence: TGCGCCAGCAGTCCGGGGAGGCTAGCGGGAGTTTACAATGAGCAGTTCTTC. Translating gives CASSPGRLAGVYNEQFF.